This T cell receptor beta chain was identified during a study of T-cell memory formation after mild COVID-19. Study at large: Largely donor-specific sequence clusters came from a couple of donors. Study conclusions and caveats: There were some responding clones in pre-infection memory, which suggested that cross-reactive memory had joined. The study found balanced CD4/CD8 in clones contracting day 15 to 85 and a CD4+ lean in later expanders. CD4+ contracting clones were mainly CM and EM; CD8+ ones, EMRA.

The CDR3 is 13 residues long. Trimming took off 8 bases at V and 3 bases at J, with 12 bases between the two ends. In germline, CDR1 is LNHDA, CDR2 SQIVND (reference sequence). This clonotype was seen more than once but under ten times. Its antigen remains unknown. TCRdb re-called the 5' RACE reads with MiXCR, one entry per CDR3 protein. The sample contains 100,000 to 130,000 distinct CDR3 sequences, roughly a sixth of which appear only once. Source material: PBMCs or a T cell subset sorted from them (not recorded which). The clonotype comes from a man aged 18 to 29 who had mild COVID-19 (a few samples of this study predate the infection). Cell type and time point are not known. The chain couples TRBV19 to TRBJ2-3, with D perhaps matching TRBD2 (6 bases). CDR3 in amino acids: CASSWGVTDTQYF. CDR3 DNA: TGTGCCAGTTCCTGGGGGGTTACAGATACGCAGTATTTT.